This T cell receptor beta chain came from a study of T cell responses to AZD1222 COVID-19 vaccine. Study results and caveats: CD4 TCRs covered the whole spike, strongest at regions 160-218 and 743-854. Reports indicate that nearly half of spike-specific TCRs are directed at unmutated variant regions.

With regard to this clone: The antigen is undetermined.

The data were produced by immunoSEQ multiplex PCR, yet TCRdb's version contains in-frame clones alone and is incomplete. The sample shows 130,000 or so clones, 90% to 95% of them seen only once. Trimming took 4 bases from V and 9 from J; bases not matched to a gene: 9. Germline V gene lookup returns CDR1 SGHDT and CDR2 YYEEEE. The length of the CDR3 is 15 residues. This material consisted of peripheral blood, taken on day 0 of AZD1222 vaccination. The chain employs TRBV5-6 and TRBJ1-6, with 8 bases that match TRBD1. The receptor was derived from an adult in good health. CDR3 residues: CASSIDRGEGSPLHF. DNA of the CDR3: TGTGCCAGCAGCATTGACAGGGGTGAAGGTTCACCCCTCCACTTT. The complete variable domain, with remaining parts taken from reference TRBV5-6 and TRBJ1-6, reads DAGVTQSPTHLIKTRGQQVTLRCSPKSGHDTVSWYQQALGQGPQFIFQYYEEEERQRGNFPDRFSGHQFPNYSSELNVNALLLGDSALYLCASSIDRGEGSPLHFGNGTRLTVT.